The subject of this entry is one TCR beta chain. Its cognate antigen is unknown. This entry belongs to a study of CD8+ T cells in alopecia areata. Background on the study: Treatment with tofacitinib (6 to 18 months) was followed by 6 months off drug.

Stated treatment: oral pan-JAK inhibitor, 5-10 mg twice daily. Sampling of alopecia areata patients yielded lesional scalp punch biopsies as well as peripheral blood. cDNA serving as the sequencing template came from extracted, reverse transcribed RNA. TCRdb keeps only in-frame clones here, not all; method: immunoSEQ multiplex PCR. This sample yields 200,000 or so clones, of which roughly two fifths are seen a single time; just under 0.5% belongs to the top ten. Study conclusions and caveats: Administration of tofacitinib significantly diminished scalp clonality and expanded CD8+ clones within the top 100.

Germline loops: CDR1 PRHDT, CDR2 FYEKMQ (reference sequence). The CDR3 sequence is 14 residues long. Deletions cut 1 base from V and 6 bases from J, with 13 bases between. This sequence joins TRBV13 and TRBJ2-7; D uncertain. Source: CD4+ T cells sorted from blood, taken around week 31, from a patient treated with tofacitinib. This receptor was taken from a human donor with alopecia areata. CDR3 sequence: CASSLEGKGREQYF. The DNA for the CDR3 is TGTGCCAGCAGCTTAGAGGGAAAAGGGCGCGAGCAGTACTTC.